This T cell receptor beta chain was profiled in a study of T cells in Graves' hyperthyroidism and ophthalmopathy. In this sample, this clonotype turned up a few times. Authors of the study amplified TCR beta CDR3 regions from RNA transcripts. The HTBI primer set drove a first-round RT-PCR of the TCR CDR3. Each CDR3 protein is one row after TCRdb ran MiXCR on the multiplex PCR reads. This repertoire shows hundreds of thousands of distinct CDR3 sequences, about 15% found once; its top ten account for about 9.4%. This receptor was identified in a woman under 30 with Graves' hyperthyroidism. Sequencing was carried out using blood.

The CDR3 DNA sequence: TGTGCCAGCAGGTCAGGGGGGCGGTCCGGGACTTTCAACACCGGGGAGCTGTTTTTT. This encodes CASRSGGRSGTFNTGELFF. The rearrangement uses TRBV7-3 and TRBJ2-2; tentative D call: TRBD1 (7 bases). The CDR3 length is 19 residues. Trimming left V 6 bases short and J 2 bases short, with 25 bases between. CDR1 and CDR2 (germline): SGHTA, FQGTGA.